This T cell receptor beta chain was obtained from a study of spatial heterogeneity in lung cancer. Broader study findings: Expanded TCRs classified as ubiquitous or regional were counted, and these counts tracked ubiquitous and regional nonsynonymous mutations, respectively. How many expanded intratumoral alpha and beta TCRs were present tracked the tumor mutation count, which was a count of nonsynonymous mutations.

This clonotype was seen repeatedly, ten times or more. Its cognate antigen is unknown. Time point meaning: sample taken at primary tumor resection. V was shortened by 4 bases and J by 0 bases, with 5 bases between the two germline ends. CDR1 is SGHRS, CDR2 YFSETQ, per germline. The CDR3 sequence is 12 residues long. Each CDR3 protein gets one entry after TCRdb re-called the 5' RACE reads with MiXCR. The sample has about 24,000 distinct CDR3 sequences, 8.8% seen once. This specimen was lung tumor tissue, taken at surgery. The chain uses TRBV5-1 and TRBJ2-7; unclear D gene. The clonotype was recovered from a male donor with early-stage non-small cell lung cancer. The DNA for the CDR3 is TGCGCCAGCAGCACAGTCTCCTACGAGCAGTACTTC. Translating gives CASSTVSYEQYF. The variable domain in full, with the rest retrieved from reference TRBV5-1 and TRBJ2-7, is KAGVTQTPRYLIKTRGQQVTLSCSPISGHRSVSWYQQTPGQGLQFLFEYFSETQRNKGNFPGRFSGRQFSNSRSEMNVSTLELGDSALYLCASSTVSYEQYFGPGTRLTVT.